Listed here is a single T cell receptor (beta chain). The data stem from a study of blood T cell repertoires in COVID-19. Overall study: Samples taken during acute and convalescent COVID-19 were collected in the United States, Italy and Spain. In each case, the material was cDNA or gDNA derived from T cells, B-cell-depleted T cells, or PBMCs.

In the authors' methods: Nucleated cell number was recorded as an estimate derived from reference gene primer amplification. The protocol was immunoSEQ multiplex PCR, while the TCRdb copy is restricted to in-frame clones and leaves out a portion. V and J calls and clone size follow that table, whereas D and trimming were derived from the DNA. The sample includes fewer than 130,000 clones, almost 80% seen only once; the top ten take roughly 16%. The source is a woman of 80 years or more with active or convalescent COVID-19. The sample was peripheral blood.

The DNA for the CDR3 is TGCAGTGCTAGTCCCGTTCTAGCGGCAGCGGATGAGCAGTTCTTC. Translating it yields CSASPVLAAADEQFF. This chain connects TRBV20-1 to TRBJ2-1; 7 bases fit TRBD2. With V trimmed by 3 bases and J by 8 bases, 13 bases remained unmatched. The germline CDR1 and CDR2 sequences are DFQATT and SNEGSKA (reference sequence). The length of the CDR3 is 15 residues.